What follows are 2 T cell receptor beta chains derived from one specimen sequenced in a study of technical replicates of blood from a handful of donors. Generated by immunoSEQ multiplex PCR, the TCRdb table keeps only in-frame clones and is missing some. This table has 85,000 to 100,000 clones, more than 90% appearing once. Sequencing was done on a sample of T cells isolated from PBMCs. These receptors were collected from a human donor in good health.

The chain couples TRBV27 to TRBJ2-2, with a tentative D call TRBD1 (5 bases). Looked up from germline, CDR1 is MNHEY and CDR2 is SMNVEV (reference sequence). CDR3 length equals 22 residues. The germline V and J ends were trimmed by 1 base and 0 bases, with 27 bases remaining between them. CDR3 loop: CASSLYALRVTASETNTGELFF. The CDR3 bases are TGTGCCAGCAGTTTATACGCTCTTCGTGTGACAGCCTCGGAGACGAACACCGGGGAGCTGTTTTTT.

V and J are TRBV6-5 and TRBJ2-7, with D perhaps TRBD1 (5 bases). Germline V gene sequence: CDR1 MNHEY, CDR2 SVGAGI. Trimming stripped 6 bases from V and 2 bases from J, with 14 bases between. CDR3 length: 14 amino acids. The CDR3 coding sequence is TGTGCCAGCAGGCACGACAGTGTGACCTACGAGCAGTACTTC. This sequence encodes CASRHDSVTYEQYF.